This T cell receptor beta chain is from a study of blood T cell repertoires in COVID-19. This clone was recorded only once. The repertoire was sequenced with immunoSEQ multiplex PCR; TCRdb's copy has only in-frame clones and lacks some. The sample shows approximately 160,000 clones, about four fifths of them seen only once. This TCR derives from a woman at least 80 years old with acute or convalescent COVID-19. Sequenced material: peripheral blood.

Here the CDR3 DNA reads TGTGCCACCAGCAGAGGGGGTAGCGGGAGCTCCTACAATGAGCAGTTCTTC. Protein: CATSRGGSGSSYNEQFF. The chain joins TRBV15 to TRBJ2-1; 9 nucleotides agree with TRBD2. CDR3 length: 17 amino acids. CDR1 and CDR2 from the germline V gene are LNHNV and YYDKDF (reference sequence). V lost 1 base to trimming and J lost 0 bases; unmatched junction nucleotides: 4.